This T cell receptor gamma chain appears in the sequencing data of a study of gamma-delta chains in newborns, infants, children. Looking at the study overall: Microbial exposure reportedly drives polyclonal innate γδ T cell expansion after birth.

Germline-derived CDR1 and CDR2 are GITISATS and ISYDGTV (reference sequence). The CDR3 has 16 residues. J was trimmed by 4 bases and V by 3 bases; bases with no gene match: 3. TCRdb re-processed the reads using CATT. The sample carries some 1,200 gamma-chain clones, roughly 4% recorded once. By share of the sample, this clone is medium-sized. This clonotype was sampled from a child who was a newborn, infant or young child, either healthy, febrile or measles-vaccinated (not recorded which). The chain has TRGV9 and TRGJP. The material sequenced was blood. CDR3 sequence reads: CALWEFQELGKKIKVF. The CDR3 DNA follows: TGTGCCTTGTGGGAGTTCCAAGAGTTGGGCAAAAAAATCAAGGTATTT.